The sequence of this TCR beta chain was determined in a study of OX40 agonist ivuxolimab in advanced cancers. Here immunoSEQ multiplex PCR was the method, and the copy in TCRdb shows in-frame clones only, minus some. This table has some 44,000 clones, around 86% appearing once. Peripheral blood came from all dose cohorts at three timepoints. Sequencing was performed on CD4+ or CD8+ T cells sorted from blood, taken in a trial of the OX40 agonist ivuxolimab. This clonotype originated in an adult with an advanced solid tumor such as melanoma, head and neck, liver or kidney cancer.

CDR3 sequence reads: CASSSGLAGPYEQYF. In nucleotides, the CDR3 is TGTGCCAGCAGCTCGGGACTAGCAGGACCCTACGAGCAGTACTTC. The chain is built from TRBV7-2 and TRBJ2-7, with 9 bases matching TRBD2. Germline-derived CDR1 and CDR2 are SGHTA and FQGNSA. The CDR3 extends over 15 amino acids. V dropped 4 bases and J dropped 2; count of bases not matched to a gene: 6.